This entry describes one T cell receptor (beta chain). The sample originates from a study of T cell changes during pregnancy in multiple sclerosis. Sequencing was performed with immunoSEQ multiplex PCR; in TCRdb, only in-frame clones are kept and a portion is missing. The table records 90,000 or so clones, roughly 94% of them present only once. The CDR3 spans 16 residues. Germline-derived CDR1 and CDR2 are LGHNA and YNFKEQ. J lost 7 bases, V lost 4 bases, and 9 bases had no gene match. This chain links TRBV4-2 with TRBJ1-5; TRBD1 aligns across 11 bases. The sample in question was peripheral blood, obtained after pregnancy. This TCR was recovered from a female donor in good health, enrolled as a control in a pregnancy study. This chain's CDR3 is CASSPSGQGAVQPQHF. The CDR3 DNA follows: TGTGCCAGCAGCCCCTCCGGACAGGGGGCAGTCCAGCCCCAGCATTTT.